Listed below are T cell receptor beta chains from one sample, sequenced in a study of cytomegalovirus exposure and HLA in healthy donors. Generated by immunoSEQ multiplex PCR, the TCRdb table keeps only in-frame clones and is missing some. The table has some 100,000 clones, around 79% seen once; the top ten hold 14%. Material for sequencing was PBMCs. These receptors all come from a male donor in good health and CMV-seropositive. Both conserved end residues are part of each CDR3. The order of the fields is J gene, clone size, D gene, V gene, CDR3 DNA, CDR3 protein. A D gene is named only where the DNA matches it firmly. Rows may omit the clone size; those that give it use once, few, many or a size class.

TRBJ1-1	-	-	TRBV4-1	TGCGCCAGCAGCCCCTCGGAAACCCCGGGACAAATATTAATAAACACTGAAGCTTTCTTT	CASSPSETPGQILINTEAFF
TRBJ2-7	-	TRBD2	TRBV2	TGTGCCAGCAAGATAAGCGGGGGCTTAAGCTCCTACGAGCAGTACTTC	CASKISGGLSSYEQYF
TRBJ2-1	-	-	TRBV2	TGTGCCAGCAGTGAAGAGGAGGGGTGGGGGATCTCCTACAATGAGCAGTTCTTC	CASSEEEGWGISYNEQFF
TRBJ2-6	-	-	TRBV6-5	TGTGCCAGCAGCCAGGAAGTTTCTGGGGCCAACGTCCTGACTTTC	CASSQEVSGANVLTF
TRBJ1-5	once	-	TRBV18	TGTGCCAGCTCACGACAGAAGGATCAGCCCCAGCATTTT	CASSRQKDQPQHF
TRBJ1-3	-	-	TRBV4-1	TGCGCCAGCAGGGGGGGGGACGGATGGACCTCTGGAAACACCATATATTTT	CASRGGDGWTSGNTIYF
TRBJ2-1	-	-	TRBV4-1	TGCGCCAGCAGCCAAGATCCCGACAATGAGCAGTTCTTC	CASSQDPDNEQFF
TRBJ2-3	-	TRBD1	TRBV6-4	TGTGCCAGCAGTGACTCGGCAGGGGGCACCACAGATACGCAGTATTTT	CASSDSAGGTTDTQYF
TRBJ1-6	few	-	TRBV30	TGTGCCTGGAGGGCGGGACGGTTTAATTCACCCCTCCACTTT	CAWRAGRFNSPLHF
TRBJ2-3	-	TRBD2	TRBV6-6	TGTGCCAGCAGTTACGAAGCGGGGGGGGCTACAGATACGCAGTATTTT	CASSYEAGGATDTQYF
TRBJ2-5	-	-	TRBV5-1	TGCGCCAGCAGTTACAGGTTCGGCGAGACCCAGTACTTC	CASSYRFGETQYF
TRBJ1-2	-	TRBD1	TRBV30	TGTGCCTGGAGCCGGACAGGAGCTAACTATGGCTACACCTTC	CAWSRTGANYGYTF
TRBJ1-4	-	-	TRBV5-6	TGTGCCAGCAGAAGAGGATATAATGAAAAACTGTTTTTT	CASRRGYNEKLFF
TRBJ1-1	-	-	TRBV4-1	TGCGCCAGCAGCCACGTACAGGGCACTGAAGCTTTCTTT	CASSHVQGTEAFF
TRBJ2-3	-	TRBD2	TRBV7-3	TGTGCCAGCAGCTTTTCGGGAGGGTTCACAGATACGCAGTATTTT	CASSFSGGFTDTQYF
TRBJ1-1	few	-	TRBV5-1	TGCGCCAGCAGCCAGCTAGGGGATATCACTGAAGCTTTCTTT	CASSQLGDITEAFF
TRBJ2-6	-	-	TRBV5-6	TGTGCCAGCAGCCTCCTAGGCCGCTCTGGGGCCAACGTCCTGACTTTC	CASSLLGRSGANVLTF
TRBJ2-5	-	-	TRBV27	TGTGCCAGCAGTTCCTCCGGACAGCTGGAGACCCAGTACTTC	CASSSSGQLETQYF
TRBJ2-3	-	-	TRBV7-2	TGTGCCAGCAGCTTAGGGGGGCCTTGGGGCAGGGAAACGCAGTATTTT	CASSLGGPWGRETQYF
TRBJ2-2	-	-	TRBV6-5	TGTGCCAGCAAATCAACCGGGGAGCTGTTTTTT	CASKSTGELFF
TRBJ2-5	-	-	TRBV5-6	TGTGCCAGCAGCCTGATGGACAGAGAAGAGACCCAGTACTTC	CASSLMDREETQYF
TRBJ2-7	-	-	TRBV7-2	TGTGCCAGCAGCTTATGGGGACGGGGGGCGCGGGGCGAGCAGTACTTC	CASSLWGRGARGEQYF
TRBJ2-5	-	TRBD2	TRBV7-9	TGTGCCAGCAGCTCGACTAGCGGGGGCGGGGAGACCCAGTACTTC	CASSSTSGGGETQYF
TRBJ1-2	-	TRBD1	TRBV7-3	TGTGCCAGCAGCTTAACAGGGACAGGGGAAGGCTACACCTTC	CASSLTGTGEGYTF
TRBJ1-5	many	TRBD1	TRBV27	TGTGCCAGCGGGGGGGACAGGGGTCAGCCCCAGCATTTT	CASGGDRGQPQHF
TRBJ2-3	once	-	TRBV27	TGTGCCAGCAGTTTAAGGCAGGTTGGCCCTAGCACAGATACGCAGTATTTT	CASSLRQVGPSTDTQYF
TRBJ1-3	once	-	TRBV2	TGTGCCAGCAGGTTACAGGGAGGAAACACCATATATTTT	CASRLQGGNTIYF
TRBJ1-1	-	-	TRBV19	TGTGCCAGTAGTACCGGACAGATCACTGAAGCTTTCTTT	CASSTGQITEAFF
TRBJ1-2	-	-	TRBV28	TGTGCCAGCAGTTTTCGCAGGGGCAGTGACTATGGCTACACCTTC	CASSFRRGSDYGYTF
TRBJ2-2	-	-	TRBV7-2	TGTGCCAGCAGCTCACTGAACACCGGGGAGCTGTTTTTT	CASSSLNTGELFF
TRBJ1-6	few	-	TRBV4-1	TGCGCCAGCAGCCAAGTCTGGACAGATCTCCTGAATTCACCCCTCCACTTT	CASSQVWTDLLNSPLHF
TRBJ1-1	-	-	TRBV5-8	TGTGCCAGCAGCTTGGGAGTGAACACTGAAGCTTTCTTT	CASSLGVNTEAFF
TRBJ1-2	-	TRBD1	TRBV25-1	TGTGCCAGCAGTATAGCGGGACAGGGACACTATGGCTACACCTTC	CASSIAGQGHYGYTF
TRBJ2-1	-	TRBD2	TRBV2	TGTGCCAGCAGGGCCGGGACTAGCGGGGGGTTCCGGACCTCCTACAATGAGCAGTTCTTC	CASRAGTSGGFRTSYNEQFF
TRBJ2-3	-	TRBD2	TRBV14	TGTGCCAGCAGCCAAGGGGGGGGAGATACGCAGTATTTT	CASSQGGGDTQYF
TRBJ1-2	-	TRBD1	TRBV30	TGTGCCTGGAGTCCGTGGACAGGTGGTGGCTACACCTTC	CAWSPWTGGGYTF
TRBJ1-6	-	-	TRBV7-2	TGTGCCAGCAGCTTAGATGTCGGACCCCTCCACTTT	CASSLDVGPLHF
TRBJ1-2	-	-	TRBV27	TGTGCCAGCAGTCGGAGAAACTATGGCTACACCTTC	CASSRRNYGYTF
TRBJ2-2	-	-	TRBV7-6	TGTGCCAGCACCTTTTCAGGGGACACCGGGGAGCTGTTTTTT	CASTFSGDTGELFF
TRBJ1-1	-	-	TRBV18	TGTGCCAGCTCACCCCGACAGGACCAGAACACTGAAGCTTTCTTT	CASSPRQDQNTEAFF
TRBJ2-3	-	-	TRBV19	TGTGCCAGTAGTCGACTCGCTCCCGGGACAGATACGCAGTATTTT	CASSRLAPGTDTQYF
TRBJ2-1	few	TRBD1	TRBV6-1	TGTGCCAGCAGTGATAATGCCGGGACAGGGCACAATGAGCAGTTCTTC	CASSDNAGTGHNEQFF
TRBJ1-1	-	TRBD1	TRBV5-5	TGTGCCAGCAGCTTAGCTGGACAGGAGAACACTGAAGCTTTCTTT	CASSLAGQENTEAFF
TRBJ1-5	-	-	TRBV7-9	TGTGCCAGCAGCCCTAGGAATCAGCCCCAGCATTTT	CASSPRNQPQHF
TRBJ1-2	once	-	TRBV4-3	TGCGCCAGCAGCCAAGAGGCGAGGGGGAAGGGATATGGCTACACCTTC	CASSQEARGKGYGYTF
TRBJ1-1	-	-	TRBV7-9	TGTGCCAGCCTTACGACTCGCGCGAACACTGAAGCTTTCTTT	CASLTTRANTEAFF
TRBJ1-6	few	TRBD1	TRBV7-8	TGTGCCAGCAGCTTAGACAGGGGCAATTCACCCCTCCACTTT	CASSLDRGNSPLHF
TRBJ2-7	-	TRBD1	TRBV11-3	TGTGCCAGCAGCTTAAATAGTTGGGACAGGAACTACGAGCAGTACTTC	CASSLNSWDRNYEQYF
TRBJ1-4	-	-	TRBV5-1	TGCGCCAGCAGCTTGTCAGGGGACGGCGCTAATGAAAAACTGTTTTTT	CASSLSGDGANEKLFF
TRBJ1-5	-	-	TRBV4-1	TGCGCCAGCAGCCAAGGCGAAAATAGCAATCAGCCCCAGCATTTT	CASSQGENSNQPQHF
TRBJ1-2	few	-	TRBV27	TGTGCCAGCAGTCCAGAACCGGGACACCGTTGGGGCTACACCTTC	CASSPEPGHRWGYTF
TRBJ2-4	few	TRBD2	TRBV11-2	TGTGCCAGCAGCTCAGACCTCGGGAGGGAGAACATTCAGTACTTC	CASSSDLGRENIQYF
TRBJ2-7	-	-	TRBV4-2	TGTGCCAGCAGCCAAGATCACCGCAGGTTGTCCTACGAGCAGTACTTC	CASSQDHRRLSYEQYF